This passage covers 7 T cell receptor beta chains from one sample sequenced in a study of blood T cell repertoires in COVID-19. This table comes from immunoSEQ multiplex PCR, and its TCRdb copy is limited to in-frame clones, with some not included. Seen here are more than 150,000 clones, 94% observed once, and the top ten hold 0.76%. Sequencing was performed on peripheral blood. The origin of the receptors is a man aged 25-45 years with COVID-19, enrolled during active disease.

This sequence joins TRBV4-1 and TRBJ1-2, with 10 bases aligning to TRBD1. Germline V gene data show CDR1 as MGHRA and CDR2 as YSYEKL. The CDR3 length is 15 residues. The V segment lost 3 bases and the J segment 3 bases; nucleotides outside the gene matches: 4. The CDR3 region has the DNA TGCGCCAGCAGCCACTGGGACAGGGGATACTATGGCTACACCTTC. Its translation is CASSHWDRGYYGYTF.

V is TRBV9 and J is TRBJ1-6, with D maybe TRBD1 (5 bases). The germline V and J ends were trimmed by 4 bases and 5 bases, with 13 bases remaining between them. CDR3 size: 15 residues. Per germline, CDR1 SGDLS and CDR2 YYNGEE. CDR3 region: CASSPRGGNNSPLHF. For the CDR3, the DNA is TGTGCCAGCAGCCCCCGGGGGGGGAATAATTCACCCCTCCACTTT.

V gene TRBV19 combines with J gene TRBJ1-1, with D perhaps TRBD1 (5 bases). Germline values: CDR1 LNHDA, CDR2 SQIVND (reference sequence). The CDR3 totals 14 residues. V shed 1 base and J shed 7 bases, with 13 bases lying between them. The CDR3 DNA follows: TGTGCCAGTAGTATAGGGACATATGTCCTTGAAGCTTTCTTT. Translation gives CASSIGTYVLEAFF.

The V call is TRBV18, the J call TRBJ1-2; possible D gene TRBD1, 6 bases. The CDR3 has 15 residues. V lost 2 bases and J 3 bases, leaving 13 bases between the germline ends. Germline loops: CDR1 KGHSH, CDR2 LQKENI. CDR3: CASSPFSQGDYGYTF. CDR3 coding DNA: TGTGCCAGCTCACCATTCTCACAGGGCGACTATGGCTACACCTTC.

The chain recombines TRBV6-5 with TRBJ2-3, with D perhaps TRBD2 (5 bases). Germline V lookup: CDR1 MNHEY, CDR2 SVGAGI. The V gene lost 5 bases and the J gene lost 3 bases, with 15 bases spanning the gap. CDR3 length: 15 amino acids. Here the CDR3 DNA reads TGTGCCAGCAGTCCCCCCCACGGGGAAACAGATACGCAGTATTTT. Translating gives CASSPPHGETDTQYF.

The J gene is TRBJ1-1, the V gene TRBV9; tentatively, D is TRBD1 (5 bases). Germline CDR1 SGDLS, CDR2 YYNGEE. V lost 3 bases and J 1 base, leaving 7 bases between the germline ends. The length of the CDR3 is 13 residues. The CDR3 is CASSEGQNTEAFF. CDR3 in DNA: TGTGCCAGCAGCGAAGGACAGAACACTGAAGCTTTCTTT.

This clone was observed once. The CDR3, as DNA: TGTGCCAGCAGCTTAGAGGAGGGGGCGCATCTTGGCTACACCTTC. Translated: CASSLEEGAHLGYTF. V and J are TRBV7-9 and TRBJ1-2, with TRBD1 matching 7 bases. With V trimmed by 1 base and J by 7 bases, 9 bases remained unmatched. Looked up from germline, CDR1 is SEHNR and CDR2 is FQNEAQ (reference sequence). The CDR3 has 15 amino acids.